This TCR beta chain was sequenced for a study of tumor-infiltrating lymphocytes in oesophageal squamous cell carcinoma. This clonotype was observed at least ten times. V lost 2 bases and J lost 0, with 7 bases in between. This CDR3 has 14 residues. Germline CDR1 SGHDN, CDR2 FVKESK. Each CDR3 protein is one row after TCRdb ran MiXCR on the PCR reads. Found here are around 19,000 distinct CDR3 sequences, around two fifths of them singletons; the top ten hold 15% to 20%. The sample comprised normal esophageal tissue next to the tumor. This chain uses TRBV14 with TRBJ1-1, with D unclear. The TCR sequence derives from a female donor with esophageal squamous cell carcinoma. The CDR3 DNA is TGTGCCAGCAGCCAACCGGGGATGAACACTGAAGCTTTCTTT. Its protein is CASSQPGMNTEAFF.